This T cell receptor (beta chain) was captured by sequencing in a study of blood T cells in healthy people across ages. Study conclusions and caveats: More naive CD4+ cells and higher diversity marked long-lived donors relative to aged donors. Roughly linear age-related decline in beta diversity appeared, significant by age 40.

A note on this clonotype: The antigen is not known.

The authors ran a second PCR of about 7 to 11 cycles using a sample-barcoded 5' primer and a J-beta primer mix. Sequencing yielded, for each sample, at least 2.5 million paired-end reads carrying CDR3. TCRdb reanalysed the 5' RACE reads using MiXCR and keeps one entry per CDR3 protein. The table shows about 620,000 distinct CDR3 sequences, with 20% to 25% occurring only once. V shed 1 base and J shed 1 base, with 11 bases lying between them. Germline CDR1 reads SGHRS; CDR2 reads YFSETQ. The CDR3 loop spans 15 amino acids. The chain carries TRBV5-1 and TRBJ2-5; D might be TRBD1 (6 bases). The source of this sequence is a man aged 70 or older in good health. Sequencing input: blood. This chain's CDR3 is CASSLYSGAQETQYF. For the CDR3, the DNA is TGCGCCAGCAGCTTGTATTCAGGGGCCCAAGAGACCCAGTACTTC.